This TCR beta chain is from a study of Ad26.COV2.S vaccination and SARS-CoV-2 variants. The method was immunoSEQ multiplex PCR; TCRdb's version includes in-frame clones alone and lacks a portion of them. The table has more than 150,000 clones, 87% seen once. This CDR3 is built from 16 residues. After removal of 1 base from V and 0 bases from J, the junction contained 3 bases not matched to a gene. CDR1 SGDLS and CDR2 YYNGEE come from the germline V gene. The chain has TRBV9 and TRBJ2-3, with 9 bases aligning to TRBD2. The TCR was taken from a human donor who had recovered from COVID-19. Source: peripheral blood, taken after recovery from COVID-19. This chain's CDR3 is CASSVTSGRSTDTQYF. In nucleotides, the CDR3 is TGTGCCAGCAGCGTAACGAGCGGGAGGAGCACAGATACGCAGTATTTT.